Below are 27 T cell receptor beta chains sequenced from a single sample in a study of blood T cells in healthy people across ages. Combining a sample-barcoded 5' primer with a J-beta primer mix, a second PCR ran for about 7 to 11 cycles. MiXCR, applied by TCRdb to the 5' RACE reads, yields one record per CDR3 protein. This table has 600,000 or so distinct CDR3 sequences, about 28% appearing once. The specimen was blood. These receptors all come from a woman older than 75 in good health.

On this clonotype itself: A much more abundant neighbour one base away suggests this may be a read error. This chain joins TRBV7-9 and TRBJ1-2; no reliable D call. The CDR3 sequence is 15 residues long. V lost 2 bases to trimming and J lost 0 bases, with 10 bases between them. Germline CDR1 and CDR2: SEHNR and FQNEAQ (reference sequence). The CDR3 region is CASSLWSATNYGYTF. DNA of the CDR3: TGTGCCAGCAGCTTATGGTCAGCAACTAACTATGGCTACACCTTC.

In its sample, this clonotype was seen many times. The rearrangement uses TRBV7-2 and TRBJ2-5, with D possibly matching TRBD2 (7 bases). The length of the CDR3 is 13 residues. In germline, CDR1 is SGHTA, CDR2 FQGNSA. Trimming removed 5 bases from V and 7 bases from J, with 14 bases in between. DNA of the CDR3: TGTGCCAGCAGCGGGGGGGCCCCCCGGACCCAGTACTTC. Protein: CASSGGAPRTQYF.

The gene calls are TRBV6-6 and TRBJ1-6; unclear D gene. This CDR3 comprises 12 residues. With 4 bases removed from V and 7 bases from J, the gap between germline ends came to 5 bases. Germline CDR1 reads MNHNY; CDR2 reads SVGAGI (reference sequence). In DNA form, the CDR3 reads TGTGCCAGCAGTTTTAGGAATTCACCCCTCCACTTT. Protein sequence: CASSFRNSPLHF.

The genes are TRBV12-3 or TRBV12-4 and TRBJ1-1; the match to TRBD1 covers 10 bases. This CDR3 is built from 15 residues. J was trimmed by 5 bases and V by 2 bases; bases with no gene match: 5. CDR3 protein: CASSLRDRGTTEAFF. DNA for the CDR3: TGTGCCAGCAGTTTAAGGGACAGGGGAACAACTGAAGCTTTCTTT.

The rearrangement joins TRBV2 to TRBJ1-5; 7 bases agree with TRBD1. Germline V lookup: CDR1 SNHLY, CDR2 FYNNEI. There are 14 residues in the CDR3. V dropped 5 bases and J dropped 3; count of bases not matched to a gene: 4. The CDR3 bases are TGTGCCAGCAGTCGGGACAGACTCAATCAGCCCCAGCATTTT. It specifies CASSRDRLNQPQHF. Full variable domain (rest looked up from reference TRBV2 and TRBJ1-5): EPEVTQTPSHQVTQMGQEVILRCVPISNHLYFYWYRQILGQKVEFLVSFYNNEISEKSEIFDDQFSVERPDGSNFTLKIRSTKLEDSAMYFCASSRDRLNQPQHFGDGTRLSIL.

The CDR3 region has the DNA TGTGCCAGCATGGGGACTAGCGGGCCAGATACGCAGTATTTT. It yields the protein CASMGTSGPDTQYF. V is TRBV6-1 and J is TRBJ2-3, with 12 bases matching TRBD2. V gave up 7 bases and J gave up 4 bases; unmatched junction bases: 3. CDR3 length: 14 residues. Germline CDR1 is MNHNS and CDR2 is SASEGT.

This sequence joins TRBV18 and TRBJ2-1; 11 nucleotides align to TRBD2. Germline V CDR1 and CDR2: KGHSH, LQKENI. V lost 0 bases, J lost 10 bases, and 11 bases stayed unmatched. The CDR3 contains 17 residues. The CDR3 bases are TGTGCCAGCTCACCACCCCCGGCTAGCGGGGGGCCAGGAGAGCAGTTCTTC. Translation gives CASSPPPASGGPGEQFF. Full variable domain (missing parts from reference TRBV18 and TRBJ2-1): NAGVMQNPRHLVRRRGQEARLRCSPMKGHSHVYWYRQLPEEGLKFMVYLQKENIIDESGMPKERFSAEFPKEGPSILRIQQVVRGDSAAYFCASSPPPASGGPGEQFFGPGTRLTVL.

The chain links TRBV30 to TRBJ1-1; weak D call: TRBD1 (6 bases). This CDR3 contains 13 residues. CDR1 and CDR2 (germline): GTSNPN, SVGIG (reference sequence). Trimming took 5 bases from V and 0 from J, leaving 10 bases between them. The CDR3 here is CAWLYRVNTEAFF. The CDR3 DNA reads TGTGCCTGGCTCTACAGGGTGAACACTGAAGCTTTCTTT.

This clonotype was recorded many times. It may be a read error: a sequence one base away is much more abundant. The rearrangement uses TRBV7-3 and TRBJ2-6, with D unclear. Germline V gene lookup returns CDR1 SGHTA and CDR2 FQGTGA. CDR3 size: 14 residues. CDR3 residues: CAGSSSAGANVLTF. CDR3 coding DNA: TGTGCCGGCAGCTCGTCTGCTGGGGCCAACGTCCTGACTTTC.

At least ten counts were recorded for this clonotype. This chain links TRBV5-1 with TRBJ2-7; 9 bases align to TRBD1. CDR1 and CDR2 from the germline V gene are SGHRS and YFSETQ. The CDR3 runs to 12 residues. With 7 bases clipped from V and 5 bases from J, the junction kept 4 bases outside the gene matches. CDR3 sequence reads: CASGQGTHEQYF. Here the CDR3 DNA reads TGCGCCAGCGGACAGGGGACCCACGAGCAGTACTTC.

This clonotype was detected ten times or more. The J gene is TRBJ2-5, the V gene TRBV20-1; the match to TRBD2 covers 12 bases. Germline CDR1 DFQATT, CDR2 SNEGSKA (reference sequence). The CDR3 has 14 amino acids. V was pared by 5 bases and J by 3 bases, with 4 bases of the junction left unmatched. The CDR3 nucleotides are TGCAGTGCTGGGGGACTAGCGGGCAAAGAGACCCAGTACTTC. As protein: CSAGGLAGKETQYF.

This clonotype appeared many times. This chain joins TRBV5-1 and TRBJ2-7; TRBD2 aligns across 9 bases. Germline CDR1 reads SGHRS; CDR2 reads YFSETQ. The CDR3 is made up of 15 amino acids. With 5 bases clipped from V and 4 bases from J, the junction kept 10 bases outside the gene matches. The CDR3 sequence is CASRSGVAGVYEQYF. The CDR3 DNA reads TGCGCCAGCAGATCCGGAGTAGCGGGGGTTTACGAGCAGTACTTC.

This clonotype was seen at least ten times. The chain's CDR3 is CSAGNREGNEKLFF. The DNA for the CDR3 is TGCAGTGCTGGCAACAGGGAGGGTAATGAAAAACTGTTTTTT. The chain uses TRBV20-1 and TRBJ1-4; tentatively, D is TRBD1 (6 bases). The V gene's germline CDR1 is DFQATT and CDR2 SNEGSKA (reference sequence). Trimming stripped 5 bases from V and 4 bases from J, with 14 bases between. The CDR3 totals 14 residues.

A word on this clonotype: One base away lies a much larger clone, so this may be a sequencing read error. The rearrangement joins TRBV20-1 to TRBJ2-3, with 11 bases identical to TRBD2. The CDR3 loop spans 15 amino acids. Looked up from germline, CDR1 is DFQATT and CDR2 is SNEGSKA (reference sequence). The V gene end was trimmed by 4 bases and the J gene end by 4 bases; junction bases not matched to a gene: 7. Here the CDR3 reads CSAISGGASSDTQYF. The DNA for the CDR3 is TGCAGTGCTATTAGCGGGGGGGCCTCCTCAGATACGCAGTATTTT.

The chain combines TRBV5-1 with TRBJ2-3; D perhaps matches TRBD1 (8 bases). The CDR3 runs 17 residues. Germline V lookup: CDR1 SGHRS, CDR2 YFSETQ. The V and J ends lost 4 bases and 2 bases respectively, with 20 bases between them. For the CDR3, the DNA is TGCGCCAGCAGCCCAGGACAGGGAGGGTCACACACAGATACGCAGTATTTT. It is translated as CASSPGQGGSHTDTQYF.

This clonotype was counted only a few times. This clone may be a read error of a much larger clone one base away. The chain carries TRBV2 and TRBJ2-5, with 7 nucleotides matching TRBD1. Germline values: CDR1 SNHLY, CDR2 FYNNEI. The CDR3 is made up of 14 amino acids. V was pared by 6 bases and J by 6 bases, with 10 bases of the junction left unmatched. In DNA form, the CDR3 reads TGTGCCAGCAGGGAGAAAGGGGGCGAGAAGACCCAGTACTTC. Translated, it gives CASREKGGEKTQYF.

V usage is TRBV5-6 and J usage is TRBJ2-5; D possibly corresponds to TRBD1 (5 bases). The tail of the sequence fits TRBJ2-7 better, so the J call may be wrong. This CDR3 has 14 amino acids. Per the germline V gene, CDR1 is SGHDT and CDR2 is YYEEEE. The DNA for the CDR3 is TGTGCCAGCAGACCAGGGTGGGGAACAGGCGAGCAGTACTTC. Translating it yields CASRPGWGTGEQYF.

This clonotype was seen many times. This chain links TRBV11-2 with TRBJ2-7; D unresolved. The CDR3 runs to 13 residues. The germline V and J ends were trimmed by 1 base and 0 bases, with 4 bases remaining between them. The V gene's germline CDR1 is SGHAT and CDR2 FQNNGV. This chain's CDR3 is CASSLATSYEQYF. CDR3 DNA: TGTGCCAGCAGCTTAGCGACCTCCTACGAGCAGTACTTC. Looking up the rest from reference TRBV11-2 and TRBJ2-7 gives the full variable domain: EAGVAQSPRYKIIEKRQSVAFWCNPISGHATLYWYQQILGQGPKLLIQFQNNGVVDDSQLPKDRFSAERLKGVDSTLKIQPAKLEDSAVYLCASSLATSYEQYFGPGTRLTVT.

This clonotype occurred a few times. It may be a read error: a sequence one base away is much more abundant. The rearrangement uses TRBV20-1 and TRBJ2-6; TRBD1 matches 8 bases. The trim removed 0 bases at V and 2 bases at J, leaving 3 bases unmatched. The CDR3 is made up of 16 amino acids. The V gene's germline CDR1 is DFQATT and CDR2 SNEGSKA (reference sequence). In DNA form, the CDR3 reads TGCAGTGCTAGAGATTCAGGGGGCCCTGGGGCCAACGTCCTGACTTTC. It translates to CSARDSGGPGANVLTF.

The V and J genes are TRBV20-1 and TRBJ1-6; possibly TRBD1 for D (5 bases). This CDR3 region has 16 residues. In germline, CDR1 is DFQATT, CDR2 SNEGSKA (reference sequence). Between the trimmed V and J ends, which lost 3 bases and 8 bases, there was a span of 20 bases. The CDR3 bases are TGCAGTGCTAGTGGTGGGGGGAGCCGGAGGGATTCACCCCTCCACTTT. It codes for CSASGGGSRRDSPLHF.

This clonotype was seen many times. This sequence joins TRBV24-1 and TRBJ2-1, with 8 bases matching TRBD1. The germline CDR1 and CDR2 sequences are KGHDR and SFDVKD. V dropped 4 bases and J dropped 8; count of bases not matched to a gene: 9. The CDR3 sequence is 15 residues long. CDR3 in amino acids: CATSDPRDRTDEQFF. CDR3 nucleotide sequence: TGTGCCACCAGTGACCCTCGGGACAGGACGGATGAGCAGTTCTTC.

The V gene is TRBV4-1, the J gene TRBJ2-1; 7 bases agree with TRBD1. The V gene end was trimmed by 1 base and the J gene end by 7 bases; junction bases not matched to a gene: 13. The CDR3 spans 17 residues. Germline V gene sequence: CDR1 MGHRA, CDR2 YSYEKL. The CDR3 sequence is CASSQVTGQKVKNEQFF. The CDR3 region has the DNA TGCGCCAGCAGCCAAGTGACAGGGCAAAAGGTAAAGAATGAGCAGTTCTTC.

This clonotype was seen many times. This chain joins TRBV7-3 and TRBJ2-3, with D possibly TRBD2 on 6 matching bases. Germline V gene sequence: CDR1 SGHTA, CDR2 FQGTGA. V dropped 5 bases and J dropped 2 bases, with 14 bases sitting between them. The CDR3 loop spans 15 amino acids. The CDR3 region is CASSTSGLPTDTQYF. DNA for the CDR3: TGTGCCAGCAGCACCAGCGGGTTGCCCACAGATACGCAGTATTTT. Drawing the rest from reference TRBV7-3 and TRBJ2-3, the complete variable domain is GAGVSQTPSNKVTEKGKYVELRCDPISGHTALYWYRQSLGQGPEFLIYFQGTGAADDSGLPNDRFFAVRPEGSVSTLKIQRTERGDSAVYLCASSTSGLPTDTQYFGPGTRLTVL.

The chain employs TRBV6-1 and TRBJ2-1; D gene ambiguous. The ends were cut back, 4 bases at V and 10 bases at J, with 11 bases in the middle. The CDR3 has 12 amino acids. Germline V gene sequence: CDR1 MNHNS, CDR2 SASEGT. The CDR3: CASSVPGGEQFF. The CDR3, as DNA: TGTGCCAGCAGTGTTCCGGGTGGCGAGCAGTTCTTC.

In DNA form, the CDR3 reads TGCGCCAGCAGCTTCTCCGGGACAGGGCCTCAAGAGCCCCAGTACTTC. This encodes CASSFSGTGPQEPQYF. This chain connects TRBV5-1 to TRBJ2-4; 9 nucleotides line up with TRBD1. The CDR3 consists of 16 residues. Germline trimming cut 2 bases from V and 13 bases from J; bases unmatched to any gene: 16. CDR1 and CDR2 (germline): SGHRS, YFSETQ.

Comment on this clonotype: A read error may produce the germline difference seen at one junction end. J is TRBJ1-4 and V is TRBV7-9, with D possibly matching TRBD1 (6 bases). This CDR3 contains 15 residues. In germline, CDR1 is SEHNR, CDR2 FQNEAQ (reference sequence). The CDR3 DNA reads as TGTGCCAGCAGCTTAACGGGGGCAGTAAATGAAAAACGGTTTTTT. Translation gives CASSLTGAVNEKRFF.

In this sample, this clonotype turned up many times. V is TRBV14 and J is TRBJ2-3; TRBD2 agrees at 10 bases. Trimming at V came to 4 bases and at J to 6 bases, leaving 10 bases not matched to a gene. The germline gives CDR1 SGHDN, CDR2 FVKESK. CDR3 length: 16 amino acids. CDR3 residues: CASSRAPGLALDTQYF. CDR3 sequence (DNA): TGTGCCAGCAGCCGCGCACCGGGACTAGCGTTGGATACGCAGTATTTT.